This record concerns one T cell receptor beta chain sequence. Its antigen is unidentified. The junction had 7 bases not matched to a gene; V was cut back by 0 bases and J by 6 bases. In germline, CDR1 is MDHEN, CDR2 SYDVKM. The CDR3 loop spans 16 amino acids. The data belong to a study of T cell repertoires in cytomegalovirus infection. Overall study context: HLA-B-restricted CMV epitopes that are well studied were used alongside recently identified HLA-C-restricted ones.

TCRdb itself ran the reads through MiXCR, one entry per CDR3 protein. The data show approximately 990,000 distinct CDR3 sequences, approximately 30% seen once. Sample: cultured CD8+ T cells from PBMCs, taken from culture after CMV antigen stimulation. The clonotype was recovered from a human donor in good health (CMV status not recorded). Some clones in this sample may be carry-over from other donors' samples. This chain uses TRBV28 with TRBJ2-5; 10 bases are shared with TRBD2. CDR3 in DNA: TGTGCCAGCAGTTTATGGAGCGGGGGGGCCGTGCAGACCCAGTACTTC. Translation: CASSLWSGGAVQTQYF.